The 16 T cell receptor beta chains given below trace back to one sample, sequenced in a study of CD8+CD57+ T cells in acquired aplastic anemia. Genomic DNA served as template for TCR beta VDJ and CDR3 profiling. TCRdb used MiXCR to reprocess the reads, holding one entry per CDR3 protein. The data contain hundreds of thousands of distinct CDR3 sequences, under 80% of them singletons. The sequenced sample consisted of sorted CD4+, CD8+, or CD8+CD57+ T cells (not recorded which) from PBMCs. The origin of the receptors is a human donor in good health, serving as a control.

The chain joins TRBV9 to TRBJ2-7; 9 nucleotides line up with TRBD1. V shed 5 bases and J 11 bases; nucleotides not matched to a gene: 8. The germline CDR1 and CDR2 sequences are SGDLS and YYNGEE. The CDR3 extends over 12 amino acids. The CDR3 loop reads CASRKDRGSKYF. CDR3 nucleotides: TGTGCCAGCAGAAAGGACAGGGGCTCCAAGTACTTC.

The J gene is TRBJ1-6, the V gene TRBV4-1, with D unclear. Germline V gene lookup returns CDR1 MGHRA and CDR2 YSYEKL. The germline V and J ends were trimmed by 0 bases and 11 bases, with 11 bases remaining between them. The CDR3 spans 14 residues. CDR3 DNA sequence: TGCGCCAGCAGCCAAGAAAATGGTGAGACACCCCTCCACTTT. Protein: CASSQENGETPLHF.

This clonotype was seen ten or more times. The chain combines TRBV3-1 with TRBJ1-2, with D perhaps TRBD1 (5 bases). This CDR3 has 13 residues. Trimming pared 4 bases from V and 4 bases from J, leaving 10 bases between. Germline lookup yields CDR1 LGHDT and CDR2 YNNKEL (reference sequence). This chain's CDR3 is CASSPGPPYGYTF. The DNA for the CDR3 is TGTGCCAGCAGCCCGGGGCCGCCCTATGGCTACACCTTC.

This chain joins TRBV2 and TRBJ2-1; unclear D gene. The V end lost 7 bases, the J end lost 1 base, and 8 bases lay between the germline ends. From germline, CDR1 is SNHLY and CDR2 FYNNEI. There are 13 residues in the CDR3. The CDR3 nucleotides read TGTGCCAGCACGCAATATTCCTACAATGAGCAGTTCTTC. Encoded protein: CASTQYSYNEQFF.

V usage is TRBV7-2 and J usage is TRBJ1-5; D is possibly TRBD1 (5 bases). The CDR3 contains 17 residues. Germline V gene sequence: CDR1 SGHTA, CDR2 FQGNSA. Trimming shortened V by 0 bases and J by 4 bases, and 16 bases separated the two germline ends. CDR3 nucleotide sequence: TGTGCCAGCAGCTTAGCACTCCAGGGACTGAATAATCAGCCCCAGCATTTT. Protein: CASSLALQGLNNQPQHF.

Note on this clonotype: The conserved phenylalanine or tryptophan is not found at the CDR3 terminus, so this likely reflects a read error. V and J are TRBV7-2 and TRBJ2-7; D gene ambiguous. CDR1 is SGHTA, CDR2 FQGNSA, per germline. The CDR3 is made up of 13 amino acids. Trimming left V 5 bases short and J 9 bases short, with 17 bases between. CDR3 in amino acids: CASSDHRAHRQYY. The DNA of the CDR3 is TGTGCCAGCAGCGACCATCGGGCGCACAGGCAGTACTAC.

This clonotype was counted ten times or more. This chain links TRBV5-8 with TRBJ1-3, with D possibly being TRBD1 (5 bases). CDR1 and CDR2 (germline): SGHTS, YDEGEE. V lost 2 bases, J lost 0 bases, and 15 bases lay in between. CDR3 length: 17 amino acids. The CDR3 region has the DNA TGTGCCAGCAGCTTAACCGGGACCCTCAGCTCTGGAAACACCATATATTTT. Encoded protein: CASSLTGTLSSGNTIYF.

This rearrangement joins TRBV2 to TRBJ1-1, with 10 positions matching TRBD1. The ends lost 6 bases at V and 4 bases at J; junction bases unmatched: 11. The CDR3 runs to 16 residues. Germline CDR1 is SNHLY and CDR2 is FYNNEI. The CDR3 protein is CASSLGSGQGGTEAFF. The CDR3 bases are TGTGCCAGCAGCTTGGGATCCGGACAGGGGGGCACTGAAGCTTTCTTT.

Many counts were recorded for this clonotype. The V and J genes are TRBV10-3 and TRBJ2-2, with TRBD1 identical over 8 bases. With 11 bases clipped from V and 10 bases from J, the junction kept 21 bases outside the gene matches. The length of the CDR3 is 16 residues. Germline V lookup: CDR1 ENHRY, CDR2 SYGVKD. The CDR3 bases are TGTGCCGCCGCAGGGGGCTTACTTAGTACCGTTGAGGAGCTGTTTTTT. This codes for CAAAGGLLSTVEELFF.

The genes are TRBV2 and TRBJ1-1; D not resolved. Germline loops: CDR1 SNHLY, CDR2 FYNNEI. The CDR3 spans 15 residues. The V end lost 7 bases, the J end lost 13 bases, and 28 bases lay between the germline ends. CDR3: CASMTRRTHTDTHFF. CDR3 DNA: TGTGCCAGCATGACTAGACGCACACACACAGATACGCATTTCTTT.

Of note for this clonotype: The CDR3 does not close with the conserved phenylalanine or tryptophan, likely indicating a read error. CDR3 in amino acids: CASSFDGGAAAFL. DNA for the CDR3: TGTGCCAGCAGCTTCGACGGGGGCGCTGCAGCTTTCTTG. The chain employs TRBV7-8 and TRBJ1-1; the D gene is possibly TRBD1 (6 bases). The V and J ends lost 3 bases and 10 bases respectively, with 15 bases between them. The CDR3 is 13 residues long. Germline CDR1 reads SGHVS; CDR2 reads FQNEAQ.

This clonotype was detected ten times or more. V gene TRBV12-3 or TRBV12-4 combines with J gene TRBJ2-2; no firm D call. Trimming removed 7 bases at V and 0 bases at J, with 12 bases between. The CDR3 runs 15 residues. The CDR3 DNA sequence: TGTGCCAGCACCAGATCGGGTACGAACACCGGGGAGCTGTTTTTT. Protein sequence: CASTRSGTNTGELFF.

This chain links TRBV2 with TRBJ1-4; D is ambiguous. The CDR3 length is 14 residues. In germline, CDR1 is SNHLY, CDR2 FYNNEI. The germline V and J ends were trimmed by 6 bases and 8 bases, with 16 bases remaining between them. The CDR3 DNA sequence: TGTGCCAGCAGCTTGGTGGAACCGACGGAAAAACTGTTTTTT. Amino acid sequence: CASSLVEPTEKLFF.

Note on this clonotype: Because the CDR3 is missing its conserved closing phenylalanine or tryptophan, this is likely a read error. No DNA is shown, since the ends of the CDR3 on it are uncertain; the CDR3 is the one TCRdb lists. V is TRBV7-2 and J is TRBJ1-4; the D call in the table, TRBD1, was not verified against the DNA. Per germline, CDR1 SGHTA and CDR2 FQGNSA. The CDR3 spans 13 amino acids, including both terminal residues. The CDR3 loop is CASSCLQDENLFL.

This rearrangement joins TRBV12-3 or TRBV12-4 to TRBJ2-5; D tentatively reads TRBD1 or TRBD2 (5 bases each). The CDR3 runs 15 residues. Trimming took 3 bases from V and 5 from J, leaving 16 bases between them. Written as DNA, the CDR3 is TGTGCCAGCAGTTTGGGACCGGCCAAATGGGAGACCCAGTACTTC. It encodes CASSLGPAKWETQYF.

This clonotype was seen a handful of times. This chain uses TRBV7-2 with TRBJ1-1, with 7 bases fitting TRBD1. Per the germline V gene, CDR1 is SGHTA and CDR2 is FQGNSA. The CDR3 runs 16 residues. Trimming removed 4 bases from V and 11 bases from J; junction bases left unmatched: 19. The CDR3 here is CASSSQGGDQPQHAFF. Here the CDR3 DNA reads TGTGCCAGCAGCTCCCAGGGGGGGGATCAGCCCCAGCATGCTTTCTTT.